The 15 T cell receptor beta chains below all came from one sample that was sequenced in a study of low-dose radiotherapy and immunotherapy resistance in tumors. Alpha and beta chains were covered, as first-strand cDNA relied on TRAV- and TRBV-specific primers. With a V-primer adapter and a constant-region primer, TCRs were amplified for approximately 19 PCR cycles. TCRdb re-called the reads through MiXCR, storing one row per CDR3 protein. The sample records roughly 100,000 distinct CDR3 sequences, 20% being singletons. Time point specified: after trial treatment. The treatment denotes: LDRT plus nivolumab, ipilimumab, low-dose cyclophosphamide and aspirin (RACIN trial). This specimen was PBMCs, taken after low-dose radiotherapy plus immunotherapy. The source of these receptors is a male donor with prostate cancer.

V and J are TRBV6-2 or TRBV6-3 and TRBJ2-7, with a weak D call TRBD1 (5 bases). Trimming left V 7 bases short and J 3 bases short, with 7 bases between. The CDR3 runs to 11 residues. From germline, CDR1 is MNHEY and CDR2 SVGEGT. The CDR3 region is CASKGIYEQYF. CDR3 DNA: TGTGCCAGCAAGGGGATCTACGAGCAGTACTTC.

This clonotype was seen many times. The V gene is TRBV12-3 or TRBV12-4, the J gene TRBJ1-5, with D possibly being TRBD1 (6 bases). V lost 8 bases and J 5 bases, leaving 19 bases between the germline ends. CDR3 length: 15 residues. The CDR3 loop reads CASARAGESYQPQHF. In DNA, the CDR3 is TGTGCCAGCGCCCGCGCAGGGGAAAGTTATCAGCCCCAGCATTTT.

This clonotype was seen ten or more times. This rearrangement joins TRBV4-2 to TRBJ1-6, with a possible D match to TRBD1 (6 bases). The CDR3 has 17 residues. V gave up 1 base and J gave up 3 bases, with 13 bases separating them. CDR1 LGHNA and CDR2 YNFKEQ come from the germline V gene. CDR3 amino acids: CASSQVTGQLYNSPLHF. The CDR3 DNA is TGTGCCAGCAGCCAAGTTACCGGACAGCTCTATAATTCACCCCTCCACTTT.

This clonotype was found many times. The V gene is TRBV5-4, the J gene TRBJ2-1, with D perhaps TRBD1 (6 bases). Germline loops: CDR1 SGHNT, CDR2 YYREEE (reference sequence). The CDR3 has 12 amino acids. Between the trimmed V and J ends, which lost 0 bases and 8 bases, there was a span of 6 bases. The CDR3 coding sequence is TGTGCCAGCAGCTTGGGACAGGATGAGCAGTTCTTC. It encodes CASSLGQDEQFF.

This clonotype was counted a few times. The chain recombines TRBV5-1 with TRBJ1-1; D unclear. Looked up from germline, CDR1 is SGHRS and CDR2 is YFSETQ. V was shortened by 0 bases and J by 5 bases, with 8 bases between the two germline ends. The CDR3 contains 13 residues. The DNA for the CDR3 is TGCGCCAGCAGCTTGGCGCTCGGAACTGAAGCTTTCTTT. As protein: CASSLALGTEAFF. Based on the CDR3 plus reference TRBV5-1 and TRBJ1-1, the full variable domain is KAGVTQTPRYLIKTRGQQVTLSCSPISGHRSVSWYQQTPGQGLQFLFEYFSETQRNKGNFPGRFSGRQFSNSRSEMNVSTLELGDSALYLCASSLALGTEAFFGQGTRLTVV.

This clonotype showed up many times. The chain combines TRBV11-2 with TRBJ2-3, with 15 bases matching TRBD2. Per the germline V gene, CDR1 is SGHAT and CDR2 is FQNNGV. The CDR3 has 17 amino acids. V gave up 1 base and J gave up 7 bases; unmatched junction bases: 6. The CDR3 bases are TGTGCCAGCAGCTTAGCGGGACTAGCGGGGGGACGTAATACGCAGTATTTT. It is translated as CASSLAGLAGGRNTQYF.

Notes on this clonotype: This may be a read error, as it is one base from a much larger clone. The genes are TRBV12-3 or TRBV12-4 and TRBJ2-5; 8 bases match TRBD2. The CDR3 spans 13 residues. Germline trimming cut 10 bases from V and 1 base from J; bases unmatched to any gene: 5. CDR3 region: CANKRGTQETQYF. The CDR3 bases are TGTGCCAACAAGCGGGGGACCCAAGAGACCCAGTACTTC.

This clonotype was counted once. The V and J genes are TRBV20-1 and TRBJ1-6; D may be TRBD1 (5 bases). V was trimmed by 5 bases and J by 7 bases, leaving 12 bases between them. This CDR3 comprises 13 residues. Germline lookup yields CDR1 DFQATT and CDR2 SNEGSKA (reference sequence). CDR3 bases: TGCAGTGCTCAAGACAGCAACAATTCACCCCTCCACTTT. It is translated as CSAQDSNNSPLHF.

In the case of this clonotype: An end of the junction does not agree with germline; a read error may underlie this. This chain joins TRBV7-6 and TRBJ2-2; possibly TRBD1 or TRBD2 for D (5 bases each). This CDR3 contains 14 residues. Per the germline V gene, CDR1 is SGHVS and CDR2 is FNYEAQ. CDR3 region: CASSARQDTGALFF. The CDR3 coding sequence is TGTGCCAGCTCAGCGCGCCAGGACACCGGGGCGCTGTTTTTT.

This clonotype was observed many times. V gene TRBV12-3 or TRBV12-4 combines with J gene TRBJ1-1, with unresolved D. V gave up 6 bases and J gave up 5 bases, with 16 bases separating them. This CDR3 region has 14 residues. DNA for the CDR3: TGTGCCAGCAGGGGTCCGGGTAGTTTTACTGAAGCTTTCTTT. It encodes CASRGPGSFTEAFF.

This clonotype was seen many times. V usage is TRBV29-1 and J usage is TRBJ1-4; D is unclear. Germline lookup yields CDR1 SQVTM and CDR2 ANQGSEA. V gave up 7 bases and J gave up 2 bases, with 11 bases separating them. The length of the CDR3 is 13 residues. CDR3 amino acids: CSAGPGTNEKLFF. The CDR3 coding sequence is TGCAGCGCGGGTCCTGGGACTAATGAAAAACTGTTTTTT.

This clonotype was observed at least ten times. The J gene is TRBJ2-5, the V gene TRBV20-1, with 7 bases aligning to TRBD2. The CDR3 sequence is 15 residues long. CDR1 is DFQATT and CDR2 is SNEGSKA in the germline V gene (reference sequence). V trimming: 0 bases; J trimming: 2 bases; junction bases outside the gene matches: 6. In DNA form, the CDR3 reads TGCAGTGCTAGAGAGGCTAGCGGTTTACAAGAGACCCAGTACTTC. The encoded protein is CSAREASGLQETQYF.

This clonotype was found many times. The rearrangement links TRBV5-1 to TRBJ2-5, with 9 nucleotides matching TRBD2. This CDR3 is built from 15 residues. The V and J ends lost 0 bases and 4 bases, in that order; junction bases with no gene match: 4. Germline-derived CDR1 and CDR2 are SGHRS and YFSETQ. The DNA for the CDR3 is TGCGCCAGCAGCTTGGGACTAGCGGAGGGAGAGACCCAGTACTTC. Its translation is CASSLGLAEGETQYF.

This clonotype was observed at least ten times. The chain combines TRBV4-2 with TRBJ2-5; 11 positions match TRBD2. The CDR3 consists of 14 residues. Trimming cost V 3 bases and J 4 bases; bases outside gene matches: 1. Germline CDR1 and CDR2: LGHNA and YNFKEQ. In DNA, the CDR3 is TGTGCCAGCAGCCAGGGGACTAGCGGAGAGACCCAGTACTTC. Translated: CASSQGTSGETQYF.

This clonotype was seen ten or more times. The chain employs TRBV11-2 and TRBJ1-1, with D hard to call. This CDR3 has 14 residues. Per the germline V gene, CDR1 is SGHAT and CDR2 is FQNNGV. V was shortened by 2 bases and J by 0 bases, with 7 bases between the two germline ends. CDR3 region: CASSLSSVNTEAFF. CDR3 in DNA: TGTGCCAGCAGCTTAAGCTCGGTGAACACTGAAGCTTTCTTT. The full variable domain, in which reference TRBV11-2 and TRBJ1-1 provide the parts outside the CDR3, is EAGVAQSPRYKIIEKRQSVAFWCNPISGHATLYWYQQILGQGPKLLIQFQNNGVVDDSQLPKDRFSAERLKGVDSTLKIQPAKLEDSAVYLCASSLSSVNTEAFFGQGTRLTVV.